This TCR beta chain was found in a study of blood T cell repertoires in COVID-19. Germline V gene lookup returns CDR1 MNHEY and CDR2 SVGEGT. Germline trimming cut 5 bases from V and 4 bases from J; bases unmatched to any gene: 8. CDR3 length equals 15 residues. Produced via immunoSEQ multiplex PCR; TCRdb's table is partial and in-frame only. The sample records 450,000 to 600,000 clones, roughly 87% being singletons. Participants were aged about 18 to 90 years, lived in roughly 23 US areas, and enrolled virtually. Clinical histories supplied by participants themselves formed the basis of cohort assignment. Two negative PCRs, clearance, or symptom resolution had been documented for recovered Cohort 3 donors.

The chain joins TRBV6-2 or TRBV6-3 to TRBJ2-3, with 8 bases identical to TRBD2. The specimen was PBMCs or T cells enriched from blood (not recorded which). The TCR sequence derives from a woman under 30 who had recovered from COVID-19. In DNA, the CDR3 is TGTGCCAGCAGTCCCCCCGGGACTAGACCAGATACGCAGTATTTT. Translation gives CASSPPGTRPDTQYF.